This T cell receptor beta chain was identified during a study of blood T cells in healthy people across ages. This CDR3 region has 14 residues. Germline V gene lookup returns CDR1 DFQATT and CDR2 SNEGSKA (reference sequence). V was clipped by 3 bases and J by 6 bases, with 15 bases between them. A J-beta primer mix and a sample-barcoded 5' primer were used in a second PCR of roughly 6 to 12 cycles. A single record per CDR3 protein comes from TCRdb applying MiXCR to the 5' RACE reads. Among fewer than 900,000 distinct CDR3 sequences listed, around half were seen once. General study findings and limits: PBMCs went unsorted, and a conclusive naive versus antigen-experienced comparison was therefore prevented.

To note about this clonotype: The antigen remains unidentified.

Specimen: blood. This chain links TRBV20-1 with TRBJ2-1, with D maybe TRBD2 (6 bases). The TCR originated in a woman between 55 and 75 years old in good health. The CDR3 DNA sequence: TGCAGTGCTAGTGGGGGGAGCTTGGCCAATGAGCAGTTCTTC. It is translated as CSASGGSLANEQFF.